One and the same sample provided the 30 T cell receptor beta chains below, sequenced in a study of untreated major depressive disorder. Sequenced by immunoSEQ multiplex PCR; TCRdb stores in-frame clones only, minus some. Of tens of thousands of clones detected, 85% to 95% appear once; the ten largest clones hold around 0.3%. The sequencing input was CD4+ T cells from PBMCs. Every receptor here comes from a man aged 25-45 years in good health.

The chain is built from TRBV25-1 and TRBJ1-1, with 8 bases identical to TRBD1. Germline values: CDR1 MGHDK, CDR2 SYGVNS. V was pared by 8 bases and J by 4 bases, with 6 bases of the junction left unmatched. The CDR3 has 13 amino acids. CDR3 sequence: CASSRTGGTEAFF. Here the CDR3 DNA reads TGTGCCAGCTCACGTACAGGGGGCACTGAAGCTTTCTTT.

The chain joins TRBV7-9 to TRBJ2-2; D is unresolved. The V end lost 1 base, the J end lost 0 bases, and 3 bases lay between the germline ends. Germline V gene data show CDR1 as SEHNR and CDR2 as FQNEAQ (reference sequence). CDR3 size: 14 residues. The CDR3 DNA sequence: TGTGCCAGCAGCTTAGTGGCGAACACCGGGGAGCTGTTTTTT. This encodes CASSLVANTGELFF.

This clone was picked up a small number of times. The chain combines TRBV13 with TRBJ1-2, with 11 bases aligning to TRBD1. Trimming cost V 6 bases and J 6 bases; bases outside gene matches: 6. The length of the CDR3 is 14 residues. The germline CDR1 and CDR2 sequences are PRHDT and FYEKMQ (reference sequence). The CDR3: CASRAGTGGNGYTF. In DNA, the CDR3 is TGTGCCAGCAGGGCCGGGACAGGGGGAAATGGCTACACCTTC.

In its sample, this clone was seen once. This rearrangement joins TRBV7-9 to TRBJ2-1, with unresolved D. V was clipped by 3 bases and J by 7 bases, with 4 bases between them. The CDR3 is 11 residues long. Germline assignment: CDR1 SEHNR and CDR2 FQNEAQ (reference sequence). The CDR3 DNA reads TGTGCCAGCAGCTTGAGGAATGAGCAGTTCTTC. Translating it yields CASSLRNEQFF.

V is TRBV7-9 and J is TRBJ2-3; 11 bases match TRBD2. Losses at the gene ends were 11 bases for V and 10 bases for J; bases not matched to a gene: 11. The germline gives CDR1 SEHNR, CDR2 FQNEAQ (reference sequence). The CDR3 consists of 13 residues. CDR3 sequence reads: CAWGLAGGSAQYF. In DNA, the CDR3 is TGTGCCTGGGGGCTAGCGGGAGGCAGTGCGCAGTATTTT.

The chain uses TRBV5-6 and TRBJ1-3; 11 bases fit TRBD1. This CDR3 region has 16 residues. V lost 4 bases to trimming and J lost 2 bases; unmatched junction nucleotides: 5. Germline V gene data show CDR1 as SGHDT and CDR2 as YYEEEE. The CDR3 DNA is TGTGCCAGCAGCCGGGACAGGGGGTCAACTGGAAACACCATATATTTT. Translation gives CASSRDRGSTGNTIYF.

This chain connects TRBV5-6 to TRBJ1-2; 10 nucleotides line up with TRBD1. Germline V gives CDR1 SGHDT, CDR2 YYEEEE. V gave up 0 bases and J gave up 4 bases; unmatched junction bases: 6. CDR3 size: 16 residues. CDR3 amino acids: CASSLGQGAILYGYTF. The CDR3 region has the DNA TGTGCCAGCAGCTTGGGACAGGGGGCGATTCTCTATGGCTACACCTTC. The full variable domain, with the rest looked up from reference TRBV5-6 and TRBJ1-2, is DAGVTQSPTHLIKTRGQQVTLRCSPKSGHDTVSWYQQALGQGPQFIFQYYEEEERQRGNFPDRFSGHQFPNYSSELNVNALLLGDSALYLCASSLGQGAILYGYTFGSGTRLTVV.

V and J are TRBV10-3 and TRBJ1-3; D is undetermined. V shed 7 bases and J shed 0 bases, with 10 bases lying between them. The CDR3 contains 14 residues. CDR1 and CDR2 from the germline V gene are ENHRY and SYGVKD. CDR3 sequence: CAIKSGDSGNTIYF. The DNA for the CDR3 is TGTGCCATCAAATCCGGGGACTCTGGAAACACCATATATTTT.

This clone was observed once. The chain is built from TRBV5-4 and TRBJ2-1; D gene ambiguous. Looked up from germline, CDR1 is SGHNT and CDR2 is YYREEE (reference sequence). V dropped 2 bases and J dropped 6 bases, with 9 bases sitting between them. The length of the CDR3 is 13 residues. This chain's CDR3 is CASSLKTVNEQFF. CDR3 nucleotide sequence: TGTGCCAGCAGCTTAAAGACTGTCAATGAGCAGTTCTTC.

CDR3 sequence: CASSSGQAHTDTQYF. The CDR3 bases are TGTGCCAGCAGTTCGGGACAGGCCCACACAGATACGCAGTATTTT. This chain links TRBV2 with TRBJ2-3; 8 bases align to TRBD1. Per the germline V gene, CDR1 is SNHLY and CDR2 is FYNNEI. This CDR3 is 15 amino acids long. J gave up 2 bases and V 5 bases, and 6 bases lay outside the gene matches.

The chain uses TRBV7-2 and TRBJ1-1; D is uncertain. This CDR3 contains 14 residues. V lost 1 base to trimming and J lost 7 bases, with 13 bases between them. The germline gives CDR1 SGHTA, CDR2 FQGNSA. The CDR3 region is CASSLVAPTGEAFF. The DNA of the CDR3 is TGTGCCAGCAGCTTAGTGGCACCTACCGGTGAAGCTTTCTTT.

J is TRBJ2-7 and V is TRBV11-3, with 7 bases matching TRBD1. CDR3 length equals 13 residues. With 2 bases clipped from V and 3 bases from J, the junction kept 1 base outside the gene matches. Germline-derived CDR1 and CDR2 are SGHNT and YENEEA. DNA of the CDR3: TGTGCCAGCAGCTTAAGACAGGGCTACGAGCAGTACTTC. Its translation: CASSLRQGYEQYF.

This clone was seen a single time. The gene calls are TRBV30 and TRBJ2-7; a possible D gene is TRBD2 (7 bases). Per the germline V gene, CDR1 is GTSNPN and CDR2 is SVGIG (reference sequence). Trimming shortened V by 2 bases and J by 6 bases, and 17 bases separated the two germline ends. CDR3 length: 14 residues. The CDR3 loop is CAWSNIGGEIEQYF. The CDR3 DNA sequence: TGTGCCTGGAGTAACATAGGGGGGGAGATCGAGCAGTACTTC.

This rearrangement joins TRBV5-4 to TRBJ2-1; 7 bases map to TRBD2. CDR1 SGHNT and CDR2 YYREEE come from the germline V gene (reference sequence). This CDR3 has 17 residues. V dropped 0 bases and J dropped 9; count of bases not matched to a gene: 15. CDR3 sequence: CASSLVAWREQGLEQFF. The CDR3 DNA is TGTGCCAGCAGCTTGGTGGCTTGGCGGGAGCAGGGTCTTGAGCAGTTCTTC.

The V call is TRBV7-2, the J call TRBJ2-7; 7 bases align to TRBD1. CDR1 is SGHTA, CDR2 FQGNSA, per germline. Trimming removed 0 bases from V and 0 bases from J; junction bases left unmatched: 8. The CDR3 length is 17 residues. CDR3 nucleotides: TGTGCCAGCAGCTTAGCGCCCGGGACAGCGAGCTCCTACGAGCAGTACTTC. Protein: CASSLAPGTASSYEQYF.

The chain has TRBV4-1 and TRBJ2-5; 11 bases map to TRBD2. CDR1 and CDR2 (germline): MGHRA, YSYEKL. The V and J ends lost 1 base and 4 bases, in that order; junction bases with no gene match: 8. This CDR3 is 17 amino acids long. The DNA of the CDR3 is TGCGCCAGCAGCCAAGGTAGCGGGAGGGCCCGAGCAGAGACCCAGTACTTC. Amino acid sequence: CASSQGSGRARAETQYF.

The chain has TRBV15 and TRBJ1-2; D is uncertain. V lost 0 bases and J 4 bases, leaving 9 bases between the germline ends. Germline V lookup: CDR1 LNHNV, CDR2 YYDKDF (reference sequence). CDR3 length: 14 amino acids. The CDR3, as DNA: TGTGCCACCAGCAGAGATAAAGTTTCCTATGGCTACACCTTC. Encoded protein: CATSRDKVSYGYTF.

The chain is built from TRBV18 and TRBJ2-7, with D possibly being TRBD1 (6 bases). The CDR3 is 15 residues long. CDR1 and CDR2 (germline): KGHSH, LQKENI. Trimming left V 3 bases short and J 2 bases short, with 14 bases between. The CDR3 region is CASSPPGQLTYEQYF. The CDR3, as DNA: TGTGCCAGCTCACCTCCCGGACAGCTGACCTACGAGCAGTACTTC. Full variable domain (missing parts from reference TRBV18 and TRBJ2-7): NAGVMQNPRHLVRRRGQEARLRCSPMKGHSHVYWYRQLPEEGLKFMVYLQKENIIDESGMPKERFSAEFPKEGPSILRIQQVVRGDSAAYFCASSPPGQLTYEQYFGPGTRLTVT.

The CDR3 coding sequence is TGTGCCAGCAGCCGGACGCCGGGCCCAGGGGAGACCCAGTACTTC. Protein: CASSRTPGPGETQYF. This chain joins TRBV4-2 and TRBJ2-5, with D possibly TRBD1 on 5 matching bases. Trimming removed 4 bases from V and 5 bases from J, with 17 bases in between. Germline assignment: CDR1 LGHNA and CDR2 YNFKEQ. The CDR3 has 15 residues.

The V gene is TRBV27, the J gene TRBJ1-2; 8 nucleotides line up with TRBD1. Germline CDR1 and CDR2: MNHEY and SMNVEV (reference sequence). The CDR3 loop spans 16 amino acids. The V and J ends lost 4 bases and 2 bases, in that order; junction bases with no gene match: 9. CDR3 residues: CASSYSRGLPNYGYTF. CDR3 nucleotide sequence: TGTGCCAGCAGTTACTCCAGGGGGCTCCCCAACTATGGCTACACCTTC.

The chain recombines TRBV12-5 with TRBJ2-7, with 7 bases fitting TRBD1. Germline V CDR1 and CDR2: LGHNT, FRNRAP. The CDR3 covers 17 residues. Unmatched junction bases numbered 12, after V lost 1 base and J lost 3 bases. In DNA form, the CDR3 reads TGTGCTAGTGGTTTGGCTTTAAGAAGCCGGGACAGCTACGAGCAGTACTTC. Translating it yields CASGLALRSRDSYEQYF.

V is TRBV7-7 and J is TRBJ2-3; D is undetermined. V dropped 4 bases and J dropped 0 bases, with 2 bases sitting between them. The CDR3 extends over 12 amino acids. Germline V gives CDR1 SSHAT, CDR2 FNYEAQ (reference sequence). The CDR3 sequence: CASSSSTDTQYF. The CDR3 bases are TGTGCCAGCAGCTCGAGCACAGATACGCAGTATTTT.

The CDR3 reads CASSLAGLQETQYF. CDR3 bases: TGCGCCAGCAGCTTGGCCGGGCTCCAAGAGACCCAGTACTTC. V is TRBV5-1 and J is TRBJ2-5; D is uncertain. Germline values: CDR1 SGHRS, CDR2 YFSETQ. The CDR3 runs 14 residues. Trimming shortened V by 0 bases and J by 1 base, and 7 bases separated the two germline ends.

This rearrangement joins TRBV7-2 to TRBJ1-1; 8 nucleotides align to TRBD1. From germline, CDR1 is SGHTA and CDR2 FQGNSA. V dropped 4 bases and J dropped 5; count of bases not matched to a gene: 6. The CDR3 contains 14 residues. The CDR3 loop is CASSSRTGSTEAFF. In DNA, the CDR3 is TGTGCCAGCAGCTCACGGACAGGGAGTACTGAAGCTTTCTTT.

The V gene is TRBV6-1, the J gene TRBJ2-2; the D is unclear. With 6 bases removed from V and 0 bases from J, the gap between germline ends came to 11 bases. The germline V gene has CDR1 MNHNS and CDR2 SASEGT. There are 15 residues in the CDR3. CDR3 sequence (DNA): TGTGCCAGCAGGAAAAGACCATCGAACACCGGGGAGCTGTTTTTT. It codes for CASRKRPSNTGELFF.

The genes are TRBV5-6 and TRBJ2-2, with 8 bases aligning to TRBD2. The germline V gene encodes CDR1 SGHDT and CDR2 YYEEEE. The junction had 3 bases not matched to a gene; V was cut back by 0 bases and J by 5 bases. The CDR3 length is 15 residues. The DNA of the CDR3 is TGTGCCAGCAGCTTGGTGCAGCGGGGGACCGGGGAGCTGTTTTTT. Residues: CASSLVQRGTGELFF. Complete variable domain (other parts from reference TRBV5-6 and TRBJ2-2): DAGVTQSPTHLIKTRGQQVTLRCSPKSGHDTVSWYQQALGQGPQFIFQYYEEEERQRGNFPDRFSGHQFPNYSSELNVNALLLGDSALYLCASSLVQRGTGELFFGEGSRLTVL.

The gene calls are TRBV27 and TRBJ2-7; D is perhaps TRBD2 (7 bases). CDR3 size: 15 residues. V gave up 3 bases and J gave up 0 bases, with 12 bases separating them. Germline CDR1 MNHEY, CDR2 SMNVEV (reference sequence). The CDR3 nucleotides are TGTGCCAGCAGTTTGGAGAGGGGGGGCTCCTACGAGCAGTACTTC. Translated, it gives CASSLERGGSYEQYF.

The chain couples TRBV7-3 to TRBJ2-1; maybe TRBD2 (5 bases). The CDR3 sequence is 13 residues long. CDR1 SGHTA and CDR2 FQGTGA come from the germline V gene. The ends were cut back, 5 bases at V and 15 bases at J, with 20 bases in the middle. The CDR3 nucleotides read TGTGCCAGCAGCATCCGCCCGTCGGGAAATCGGTTCTTC. This codes for CASSIRPSGNRFF. The full variable domain, completed using reference TRBV7-3 and TRBJ2-1, is GAGVSQTPSNKVTEKGKYVELRCDPISGHTALYWYRQSLGQGPEFLIYFQGTGAADDSGLPNDRFFAVRPEGSVSTLKIQRTERGDSAVYLCASSIRPSGNRFFGPGTRLTVL.

DNA for the CDR3: TGCGCCAGCAGCCAAGGTGGGACTAGCGCCAAAGAGACCCAGTACTTC. This codes for CASSQGGTSAKETQYF. The chain employs TRBV4-3 and TRBJ2-5; 10 bases match TRBD2. The V and J ends lost 1 base and 3 bases, in that order; junction bases with no gene match: 5. There are 16 residues in the CDR3. In germline, CDR1 is LGHNA, CDR2 YSLEER.

V and J are TRBV6-1 and TRBJ1-5; a weak D match, TRBD1 (5 bases). The CDR3 consists of 14 residues. Trimming removed 7 bases from V and 2 bases from J, with 12 bases in between. Germline V gene data show CDR1 as MNHNS and CDR2 as SASEGT. CDR3 sequence (DNA): TGTGCCAGCATCCCATCGGGGGGCAATCAGCCCCAGCATTTT. It specifies CASIPSGGNQPQHF.